Here is one T cell receptor (beta chain) with its context. The data were taken from a study of T cell changes during pregnancy in multiple sclerosis. The CDR3 is 11 residues long. The germline V gene encodes CDR1 MDHEN and CDR2 SYDVKM. V dropped 4 bases and J dropped 5 bases, with 5 bases sitting between them. TCRdb's table, derived via immunoSEQ multiplex PCR, lists solely in-frame clones and lacks some. The sample consists of 65,000 to 90,000 clones, approximately 92% of them appearing once. This clonotype was obtained from a female donor with multiple sclerosis, enrolled in a pregnancy study. V and J are TRBV28 and TRBJ2-5, with D hard to call. The specimen was peripheral blood, collected before pregnancy. In nucleotides, the CDR3 is TGTGCCAGCAGTTACTTGGAGACCCAGTACTTC. It is translated as CASSYLETQYF.